A single sample is the source of the 21 T cell receptor beta chains below, sequenced in a study of T-cell memory formation after mild COVID-19. TCRdb called the 5' RACE reads again in MiXCR, with one record for every CDR3 protein. The sample consists of over 95,000 distinct CDR3 sequences, 22% of them appearing once. The sequencing sample was made of PBMCs or a T cell subset sorted from them (not recorded which). These receptors came from a man between 18 and 35 years old who had mild COVID-19 (a few samples of this study predate the infection). Cell type and time point are not known.

The rearrangement uses TRBV4-1 and TRBJ1-5, with 8 bases aligning to TRBD1. Germline V gives CDR1 MGHRA, CDR2 YSYEKL. Trimming cost V 5 bases and J 5 bases; bases outside gene matches: 8. The CDR3 runs 15 residues. CDR3 amino acids: CASSAMGQEDQPQHF. The CDR3 DNA reads as TGCGCCAGCAGCGCAATGGGACAGGAGGATCAGCCCCAGCATTTT.

In its sample, this clonotype was seen a few times. The chain joins TRBV6-2 or TRBV6-3 to TRBJ2-1; a possible D gene is TRBD2 (7 bases). Germline loops: CDR1 MNHEY, CDR2 SVGEGT. V lost 10 bases to trimming and J lost 1 base, with 17 bases between them. This CDR3 is built from 15 residues. The CDR3 DNA sequence: TGTGCCACCAGGTGGGCGGGGGCGTCCTACAATGAGCAGTTCTTC. It translates to CATRWAGASYNEQFF.

This chain links TRBV3-1 with TRBJ2-5, with D perhaps matching TRBD1 or TRBD2 (5 bases each). Germline V gene lookup returns CDR1 LGHDT and CDR2 YNNKEL (reference sequence). V was pared by 5 bases and J by 8 bases, with 21 bases between. The CDR3 loop spans 15 amino acids. The DNA for the CDR3 is TGTGCCAGCAGCGCGTCTTCCGGGACGTCTCGTACCCAGTACTTC. This sequence encodes CASSASSGTSRTQYF.

The count of this clonotype is one. V and J are TRBV20-1 and TRBJ2-1; D might be TRBD1 or TRBD2, each matching 5 bases. The germline V gene has CDR1 DFQATT and CDR2 SNEGSKA (reference sequence). V lost 3 bases and J 6 bases, leaving 21 bases between the germline ends. The CDR3 is made up of 16 amino acids. The DNA of the CDR3 is TGCAGTGCTAGGATTATGAGTCGGGACCGGTCCAATGAGCAGTTCTTC. Translating gives CSARIMSRDRSNEQFF.

The chain joins TRBV7-8 to TRBJ2-2; 7 nucleotides align to TRBD2. The CDR3 is 16 residues long. Germline V CDR1 and CDR2: SGHVS, FQNEAQ. V was pared by 1 base and J by 8 bases, with 10 bases of the junction left unmatched. The CDR3 is CASSLGLGGVIGELFF. Here the CDR3 DNA reads TGTGCCAGCAGCTTAGGGCTGGGAGGGGTGATAGGGGAGCTGTTTTTT.

The V call is TRBV29-1, the J call TRBJ1-2; the match to TRBD1 covers 7 bases. The germline gives CDR1 SQVTM, CDR2 ANQGSEA. V was pared by 3 bases and J by 7 bases, with 8 bases of the junction left unmatched. The CDR3 sequence is 13 residues long. The CDR3 DNA sequence: TGCAGCGTTGAGTCAGGGGGTCGCTTTGGCTACACCTTC. This sequence encodes CSVESGGRFGYTF.

A note on this clonotype: Sequence at one end of the junction differs from germline and may be a read error. CDR3 in DNA: TGTGCCGGCAGCCCGGTGGGGGAGACCCAGTACTTC. It specifies CAGSPVGETQYF. The chain links TRBV7-2 to TRBJ2-5; D not resolved. Germline CDR1 SGHTA, CDR2 FQGNSA. The CDR3 runs 12 residues.

This clonotype was counted a few times. V and J are TRBV7-6 and TRBJ2-3; 8 bases map to TRBD2. Per germline, CDR1 SGHVS and CDR2 FNYEAQ. Trimming at V came to 5 bases and at J to 2 bases, leaving 6 bases not matched to a gene. The CDR3 consists of 15 residues. CDR3 residues: CASSPGLGITDTQYF. CDR3 DNA: TGTGCCAGCAGCCCGGGACTAGGTATCACAGATACGCAGTATTTT.

This clonotype has just a few counts. The V call is TRBV4-1, the J call TRBJ2-7, with a weak D call TRBD2 (5 bases). CDR1 is MGHRA and CDR2 is YSYEKL in the germline V gene. This CDR3 is built from 14 residues. V was clipped by 1 base and J by 3 bases, with 10 bases between them. CDR3 amino acids: CASSQVSGLYEQYF. The CDR3 coding sequence is TGCGCCAGCAGCCAAGTATCAGGACTCTACGAGCAGTACTTC.

This chain joins TRBV6-2 or TRBV6-3 and TRBJ2-7, with 9 bases that match TRBD1. The V gene's germline CDR1 is MNHEY and CDR2 SVGEGT. V lost 1 base, J lost 3 bases, and 4 bases stayed unmatched. The CDR3 extends over 15 amino acids. As DNA, the CDR3 is TGTGCCAGCAGTTACTACTGGGACAGGGTCTACGAGCAGTACTTC. Translation gives CASSYYWDRVYEQYF.

The chain uses TRBV20-1 and TRBJ2-4; TRBD1 or TRBD2 may be the D gene (5 bases each). Germline V CDR1 and CDR2: DFQATT, SNEGSKA (reference sequence). This CDR3 region has 16 residues. V was shortened by 1 base and J by 1 base, with 14 bases between the two germline ends. CDR3 sequence (DNA): TGCAGTGCTAGAGGGGACCCCGGAGTTGCCAAAAACATTCAGTACTTC. This translates into CSARGDPGVAKNIQYF.

This clonotype was detected only a few times. The chain employs TRBV13 and TRBJ2-2; 8 bases line up with TRBD1. The V and J ends lost 5 bases and 7 bases, in that order; junction bases with no gene match: 9. The germline V gene encodes CDR1 PRHDT and CDR2 FYEKMQ (reference sequence). The CDR3 contains 15 residues. In DNA, the CDR3 is TGTGCCAGCAGCCCCGGACAGGGCCTGGTCGGGGAGCTGTTTTTT. Its protein is CASSPGQGLVGELFF. The full variable domain, in which reference TRBV13 and TRBJ2-2 provide the parts outside the CDR3, is AAGVIQSPRHLIKEKRETATLKCYPIPRHDTVYWYQQGPGQDPQFLISFYEKMQSDKGSIPDRFSAQQFSDYHSELNMSSLELGDSALYFCASSPGQGLVGELFFGEGSRLTVL.

This clonotype has just a few counts. V gene TRBV28 combines with J gene TRBJ2-3; D is uncertain. V was trimmed by 3 bases and J by 6 bases, leaving 13 bases between them. The CDR3 is 14 residues long. Per germline, CDR1 MDHEN and CDR2 SYDVKM. CDR3: CASSFIGRWDTQYF. The CDR3 DNA sequence: TGTGCCAGCAGTTTTATCGGGCGCTGGGATACGCAGTATTTT.

About this clonotype: This clone may be a read error of a much larger clone one base away. This chain connects TRBV6-6 to TRBJ2-2, with TRBD2 as a possible D gene (5 bases). The CDR3 consists of 13 residues. CDR1 and CDR2 (germline): MNHNY, SVGAGI (reference sequence). In DNA form, the CDR3 reads TGTGCCAGCAGTTACTTCGCAACCGGGGAGCTGTATTTT. Protein sequence: CASSYFATGELYF.

The chain uses TRBV19 and TRBJ2-3, with 7 positions matching TRBD1. The CDR3 spans 15 residues. Germline CDR1 reads LNHDA; CDR2 reads SQIVND (reference sequence). The junction had 10 bases not matched to a gene; V was cut back by 4 bases and J by 6 bases. The CDR3 sequence is CASSRDRVLDDTQYF. As DNA, the CDR3 is TGTGCCAGTAGTAGAGACAGGGTTTTGGACGATACGCAGTATTTT.

This clonotype came up many times. This chain connects TRBV6-5 to TRBJ1-2; D might be TRBD1 (5 bases). Deletions cut 4 bases from V and 3 bases from J, with 15 bases between. CDR3 length: 15 residues. Looked up from germline, CDR1 is MNHEY and CDR2 is SVGAGI. CDR3 loop: CASSSVLETDYGYTF. Here the CDR3 DNA reads TGTGCCAGCAGTTCCGTCCTCGAGACAGACTATGGCTACACCTTC.

The V and J genes are TRBV7-9 and TRBJ1-1; D unresolved. Germline assignment: CDR1 SEHNR and CDR2 FQNEAQ (reference sequence). CDR3 length equals 15 residues. V was trimmed by 7 bases and J by 1 base, leaving 16 bases between them. The DNA for the CDR3 is TGTGCCAGCACCCTAAGTGGAGCCGCGAACACTGAAGCTTTCTTT. As protein: CASTLSGAANTEAFF.

The chain carries TRBV9 and TRBJ1-4; D is unresolved. V lost 0 bases and J lost 8, with 11 bases in between. This CDR3 is built from 14 residues. In germline, CDR1 is SGDLS, CDR2 YYNGEE. The CDR3 region has the DNA TGTGCCAGCAGCGTAGCTCATACGAAGGAAAAACTGTTTTTT. Protein sequence: CASSVAHTKEKLFF.

This clonotype has a handful of counts. The chain recombines TRBV24-1 with TRBJ1-2; 8 bases fit TRBD1. In germline, CDR1 is KGHDR, CDR2 SFDVKD. Trimming at V came to 2 bases and at J to 4 bases, leaving 2 bases not matched to a gene. The CDR3 covers 14 residues. The CDR3 here is CATSDSDRAYGYTF. CDR3 coding DNA: TGTGCCACCAGTGATTCGGACAGGGCCTATGGCTACACCTTC.

The rearrangement joins TRBV7-2 to TRBJ2-7; tentative D call: TRBD2 (5 bases). Germline V CDR1 and CDR2: SGHTA, FQGNSA. The CDR3 runs to 14 residues. Trimming stripped 8 bases from V and 3 bases from J, with 17 bases between. CDR3 bases: TGTGCCAGCTCCTTGGGTCTAGCTTTCTACGAGCAGTACTTC. The encoded protein is CASSLGLAFYEQYF.

This chain connects TRBV6-5 to TRBJ1-5; the D gene is possibly TRBD1 (5 bases). This CDR3 contains 14 residues. Germline lookup yields CDR1 MNHEY and CDR2 SVGAGI. V lost 2 bases to trimming and J lost 5 bases, with 10 bases between them. The CDR3, as DNA: TGTGCCAGCAGTTACGGGGGGGAGGATCAGCCCCAGCATTTT. Its translation: CASSYGGEDQPQHF.